The present TCR beta chain was sequenced within a study of Ad26.COV2.S vaccination and SARS-CoV-2 variants. Study information: Ad26.COV2.S shots went into the muscle once or twice, 56 days apart.

Trimming removed 3 bases from V and 2 bases from J; junction bases left unmatched: 8. The CDR3 length is 17 residues. In germline, CDR1 is SGHRS, CDR2 YFSETQ. Treatment defined: some 20 received Ad26.COV2.S at low or high dose, single or two shots; about 5 received placebo; per-sample allocation not given. The samples date from day 63 after the first vaccine or placebo injection. Broader study findings: Whether participants received vaccine or placebo, their non-spike TCR breadth was similar. Recipients given vaccine exceeded placebo recipients in spike-specific TCR breadth. Breadth and depth estimates from TCRs may understate total T cell responses.

The data were produced by immunoSEQ multiplex PCR, yet TCRdb's version contains in-frame clones alone and is incomplete. The data hold around 310,000 clones, with about 90% observed a single time. This clone appeared once. Its cognate antigen is unknown. The chain combines TRBV5-1 with TRBJ1-4, with 9 bases fitting TRBD1. The sequence came from a person between 18 and 60 years old who received the Ad26.COV2.S COVID-19 vaccine or a placebo. The sample consisted of peripheral blood, taken in a trial of Ad26.COV2.S vaccine versus placebo. The DNA for the CDR3 is TGCGCCAGCAGCTACGGACAGGGGCAGGTTACTAATGAAAAACTGTTTTTT. Encoded protein: CASSYGQGQVTNEKLFF. Supplemented by reference TRBV5-1 and TRBJ1-4, the full variable domain reads KAGVTQTPRYLIKTRGQQVTLSCSPISGHRSVSWYQQTPGQGLQFLFEYFSETQRNKGNFPGRFSGRQFSNSRSEMNVSTLELGDSALYLCASSYGQGQVTNEKLFFGSGTQLSVL.